This TCR beta chain was captured by sequencing in a study of identical twins (dated by TCRdb to about 2016). At the level of the whole study: TCR alpha and beta repertoires from monozygotic twins, unrelated adults of various ages and cord blood were deep-sequenced to test whether fetal clonotypes persist. Replicate twin experiments were performed at different times using different library preparation protocols to rule out contamination.

Regarding this clonotype: It has no known antigen specificity. Base qualities were left out, and no much larger clone turns up one base away.

Libraries came from 5' RACE. Sequencing used an Illumina HiSeq 2000. A universal primer binding site was added through template switching, and the final cDNA carried a unique molecular identifier so that TCR cDNA molecules could be counted accurately. Specific primers in the conserved constant-segment region were used to synthesize first-strand cDNA for the TCR alpha and beta chains. To control for contamination, every cDNA library was double barcoded, receiving both a SMART-Mk sample barcode and Illumina barcodes. Two successive PCR steps introduced TruSeq adapter sequences along with Illumina sample barcodes. TCR alpha and beta cDNA libraries were sequenced on the Illumina HiSeq platform with custom primers. The published analysis was carried out like this. MiGEC processed the raw reads to extract unique molecular identifiers, while MiXCR was used to determine the CDR3 positions. Recombination models were inferred per individual with the repgenHMM and IGoR tools using an EM algorithm. The analysis of shared clonotypes was done with the tcR package in R, with sharing normalized by the product of cloneset sizes. To study raw recombination free of thymic and clonal selection effects, out-of-frame nonproductive sequences were analyzed. TCRdb handled the public reads itself, with Q25 trimming in fastp and clone calling in MiXCR, and kept productive beta chains. Each entry is one CDR3 protein sequence, shown with its most common DNA and genes. It is TCRdb's table, rather than the study itself, that gives the V and J calls and clone size. For this sample there are 600,000 to 700,000 distinct CDR3 sequences; less than 25% appear just once. The ten biggest clones cover 4.3% of the sample.

Every donor in the study was a healthy Caucasian. The twin cohort comprised three pairs of female monozygotic twins, all aged roughly 18 to 30 years. Peripheral blood mononuclear cells were the source from which RNA for the TCR libraries was isolated. The junction carries 11 bases between V and J, which are trimmed by 6 bases and 1 base respectively. The CDR3 runs 15 amino acids, cysteine and phenylalanine included. The read is trimmed to its CDR3 DNA, 45 bases read in frame from base 1. Via the germline V gene, CDR1 is SGHRS and CDR2 YFSETQ. The research as a whole found: Conclusions relied on cross-sectional statistical analysis, since the same donors could not be followed over many years. Abundant cord blood beta clonotypes carried fewer insertions; young adult naive repertoires showed a weaker similar trend, while memory repertoires showed none. A weaker excess of twin sharing was found in beta out-of-frame sequences because the signal-to-noise ratio was lowered by fewer shared sequences. Invariant T cells such as MAIT and iNKT could partly confound zero-insertion analyses, although diverse VJ usage argued against such confounding for most clonotypes. Out-of-frame TCR alpha sharing in monozygotic twins was systematically underestimated by recombination models, whereas sharing between unrelated individuals was in agreement with the recombination models. Compared with coincidental sharing between unrelated individuals, out-of-frame TCR alpha sequences shared between twins showed an excess of sequences with low generation probability.

The same data also went into a second study, on T cells expressing NK-cell markers. Taken from the second paper: Three sorted T-cell subsets (CD3+CD56+NKG2C+, CD3+CD56+NKG2C- and CD3+CD56-NKG2C+) from 8 or 9 donors had their TCR beta-chain repertoires profiled. Seven of the eight sequenced donors were HCMV-seropositive and one was HCMV-seronegative. In several experiments an anti-gammadeltaTCR antibody was added to restrict sorting to alphabetaTCR-expressing T cells. In roughly 6 donors, the dominant CD3+CD56+NKG2C+ clonotypes were among the top 10 CD8+ clonotypes and accounted for about 1.0-7.0% of CD8+ T cells. Those dominant clonotypes were again the most abundant among CD3+CD56-NKG2C+ cells in a few donors, at about 28.3-65%. It remained unclear whether the expanded NKG2C-expressing T cell clones were specific for HCMV antigens. All eight donors whose samples were sequenced were randomly selected healthy volunteers, three of them men and five women. A commercial ELISA kit detecting HCMV-specific IgG in serum was used to determine HCMV serostatus. For several donors, bulk peripheral blood T-cell repertoires were also sequenced from unsorted PBMC. MIGEC was used to demultiplex reads and group reads by UMI, and MiTCR was used to assemble and quantify clonotypes. To remove erroneous sequences, TCR cDNA sequences were retained only when supported by two or more reads. Downstream repertoire analysis used the tcR package, and clonotypes were matched across fractions by CDR3 nucleotide sequence plus V segment. VDJmatch was used to annotate antigen specificity against VDJdb, with one amino acid substitution allowed in CDR3.

Sequenced material: PBMCs. Rearrangement joined TRBV5-1 to TRBJ2-6; the D segment could be TRBD2, given 6 matching bases. This TCR was sampled from a woman in her late teens or twenties in good health. The nucleotides are TGCGCCAGCACCCTGGCGGGGTCTGGGGCCAACGTCCTGACTTTC. It is translated as CASTLAGSGANVLTF. Beyond the CDR3, the reference TRBV5-1 and TRBJ2-6 genes provide the residues; the full variable domain reads: KAGVTQTPRYLIKTRGQQVTLSCSPISGHRSVSWYQQTPGQGLQFLFEYFSETQRNKGNFPGRFSGRQFSNSRSEMNVSTLELGDSALYLCASTLAGSGANVLTFGAGSRLTVL.